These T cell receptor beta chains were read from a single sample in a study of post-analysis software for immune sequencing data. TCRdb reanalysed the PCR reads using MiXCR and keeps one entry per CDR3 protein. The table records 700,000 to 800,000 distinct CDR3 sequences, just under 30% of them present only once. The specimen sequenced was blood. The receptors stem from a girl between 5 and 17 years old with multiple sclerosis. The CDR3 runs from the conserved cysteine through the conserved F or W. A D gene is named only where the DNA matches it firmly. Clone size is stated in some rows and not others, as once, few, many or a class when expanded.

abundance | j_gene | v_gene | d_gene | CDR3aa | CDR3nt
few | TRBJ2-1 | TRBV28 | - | CASQIVGGGFHNEQFF | TGTGCCAGCCAAATCGTAGGGGGGGGGTTCCACAATGAGCAGTTCTTC
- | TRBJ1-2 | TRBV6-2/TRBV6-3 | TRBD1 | CASSDTGGKNYGYTF | TGTGCCAGCAGCGATACAGGGGGCAAGAACTATGGCTACACCTTC
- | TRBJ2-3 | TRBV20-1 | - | CSARGSDYGPDTQYF | TGCAGTGCTAGAGGGTCTGATTACGGCCCAGATACGCAGTATTTT
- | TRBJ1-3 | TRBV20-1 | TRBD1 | CSARETGGINTIYF | TGCAGTGCTAGAGAAACAGGGGGAATAAACACCATATATTTT
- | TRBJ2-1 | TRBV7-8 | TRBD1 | CASSPRVGTVNNEQFF | TGTGCCAGCAGCCCGCGAGTCGGGACAGTTAACAATGAGCAGTTCTTC
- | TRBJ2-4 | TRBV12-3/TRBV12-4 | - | CASSLGTSPLHRNIQYF | TGTGCCAGCAGTTTAGGGACTTCCCCTCTACACCGGAACATTCAGTACTTC
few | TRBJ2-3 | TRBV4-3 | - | CASSQDRTGTQYF | TGCGCCAGCAGCCAAGACCGTACGGGTACGCAGTATTTT
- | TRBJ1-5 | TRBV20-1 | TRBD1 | CSARIDRDQPQHF | TGCAGTGCTAGAATCGACAGGGATCAGCCCCAGCATTTT
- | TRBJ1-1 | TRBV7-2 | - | CASSLAAGALFGAFF | TGTGCCAGCAGCTTGGCGGCAGGGGCTCTTTTTGGGGCTTTCTTT
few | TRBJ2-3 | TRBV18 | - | CASSPLRQDTQYF | TGTGCCAGCTCACCCTTGCGACAAGATACGCAGTATTTT
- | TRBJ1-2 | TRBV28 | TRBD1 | CASSTVRGRDGYTF | TGTGCCAGCAGTACTGTCAGGGGGCGAGACGGCTACACCTTC
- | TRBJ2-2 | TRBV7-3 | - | CASSSMSTGELFF | TGTGCCAGCAGCTCGATGTCGACCGGGGAGCTGTTTTTT
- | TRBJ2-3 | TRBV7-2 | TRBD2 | CASSTTLAGTGADTQYF | TGTGCCAGCAGCACCACACTAGCGGGTACTGGGGCAGATACGCAGTATTTT
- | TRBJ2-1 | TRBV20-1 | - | CSAEGRSAYNEQFF | TGCAGTGCAGAGGGGCGGTCCGCCTACAATGAGCAGTTCTTC
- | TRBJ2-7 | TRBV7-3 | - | CASSLSPGVSYEQYF | TGTGCCAGCAGCTTATCGCCTGGGGTCTCCTACGAGCAGTACTTC
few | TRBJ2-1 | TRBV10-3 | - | CAISEGALNEQFF | TGTGCCATCTCGGAGGGGGCGCTCAATGAGCAGTTCTTC
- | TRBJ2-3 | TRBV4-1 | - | CASSQDSPGGTDTQYF | TGCGCCAGCAGCCAAGATTCGCCGGGGGGCACAGATACGCAGTATTTT
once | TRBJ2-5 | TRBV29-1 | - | CSVEDQNGKAQYF | TGCAGCGTTGAAGATCAAAATGGCAAGGCCCAGTACTTC
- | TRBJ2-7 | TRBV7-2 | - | CASSPGASDEQYF | TGTGCCAGCAGTCCCGGGGCTAGCGACGAGCAGTACTTC
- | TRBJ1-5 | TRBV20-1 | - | CSARQGRGNQPQHF | TGCAGTGCTAGGCAAGGCAGGGGCAATCAGCCCCAGCATTTT
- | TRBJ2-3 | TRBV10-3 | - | CAICVMSSGTDTQYF | TGTGCCATCTGTGTTATGAGTAGCGGCACAGATACGCAGTATTTT
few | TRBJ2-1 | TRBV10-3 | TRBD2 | CAISELVAGYNEQFF | TGTGCCATCAGTGAGTTGGTAGCGGGGTACAATGAGCAGTTCTTC
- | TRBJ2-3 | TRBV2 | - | CASSGFGRGETDTQYF | TGTGCCAGCAGTGGTTTCGGGCGGGGCGAGACAGATACGCAGTATTTT
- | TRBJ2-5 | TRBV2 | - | CASKARTGVRETQYF | TGTGCCAGCAAAGCGAGGACGGGGGTCCGGGAGACCCAGTACTTC
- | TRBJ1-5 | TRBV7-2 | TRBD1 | CASSSTGASQPQHF | TGTGCCAGCAGCTCGACAGGGGCGAGTCAGCCCCAGCATTTT
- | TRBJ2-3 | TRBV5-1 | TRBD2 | CASSQRLALQSSSTDTQYF | TGCGCCAGCAGCCAAAGACTAGCTCTTCAATCCTCTAGCACAGATACGCAGTATTTT
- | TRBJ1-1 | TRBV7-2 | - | CASSPRGGARGTEAFF | TGTGCCAGCAGTCCCCGCGGGGGAGCGAGGGGGACTGAAGCTTTCTTT
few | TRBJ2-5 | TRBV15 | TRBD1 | CATSSGGRRETQYF | TGTGCCACCAGCTCAGGGGGCCGTCGGGAGACCCAGTACTTC
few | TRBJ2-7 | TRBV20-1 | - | CSATIAASSYEQYF | TGCAGTGCTACAATAGCGGCAAGCTCCTACGAGCAGTACTTC
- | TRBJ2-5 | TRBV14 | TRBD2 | CASSQGPGLAEETQYF | TGTGCCAGCAGCCAAGGGCCGGGACTAGCCGAAGAGACCCAGTACTTC
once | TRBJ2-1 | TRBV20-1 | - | CSANHEGHEQFF | TGCAGTGCAAACCACGAGGGCCATGAGCAGTTCTTC
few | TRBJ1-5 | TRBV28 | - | CASSPDMSNQPQHF | TGTGCCAGCAGTCCCGACATGAGCAATCAGCCCCAGCATTTT
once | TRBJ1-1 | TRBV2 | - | CASSALPGVGEAFF | TGTGCCAGCAGTGCCCTGCCGGGGGTCGGTGAAGCTTTCTTT
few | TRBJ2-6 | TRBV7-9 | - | CAIQNRELAGANVLTF | TGTGCGATCCAGAATAGGGAGCTAGCTGGGGCCAACGTCCTGACTTTC
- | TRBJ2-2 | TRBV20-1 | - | CSAYQGGPGELFF | TGCAGTGCTTATCAGGGTGGGCCCGGGGAGCTGTTTTTT